These T cell receptor beta chains were read from a single sample in a study of CD8+ T cells in alopecia areata. The table came from immunoSEQ multiplex PCR; TCRdb's copy has only in-frame clones and leaves some out. The data show about 250,000 clones, over 45% seen once. The starting material was CD4+ T cells sorted from blood, obtained around week 54, from a patient treated with tofacitinib. All receptors derive from a human donor with alopecia areata. Each CDR3 is given with its conserved first and last residue. Fields, in order: CDR3 DNA, CDR3 protein, V gene, clone size, J gene, D gene, CDR3 length. The D gene is left open where the match is weak. Clone size is given for some rows only: seen once, a few or many times, or a class if the clone is expanded.

CDR3nt: TGTGCCAGCAGCCCGGGACAGGGAGGCGGCTACACCTTC
CDR3aa: CASSPGQGGGYTF
v_gene: TRBV7-9
abundance: .
j_gene: TRBJ1-2
d_gene: TRBD1
len: 13

CDR3nt: TGTGCCAGCAGTCCGGGGGCTGTCGGGGCTTTCTTT
CDR3aa: CASSPGAVGAFF
v_gene: TRBV2
abundance: .
j_gene: TRBJ1-1
d_gene: .
len: 12

CDR3nt: TGTGCCAGCAGCGTAGTGGGAGGGGGCCTAAGCACAGATACGCAGTATTTT
CDR3aa: CASSVVGGGLSTDTQYF
v_gene: TRBV9
abundance: few
j_gene: TRBJ2-3
d_gene: .
len: 17

CDR3nt: TGCGCCAGCAGCCGCGGCGAGGTAGCTTTCTTT
CDR3aa: CASSRGEVAFF
v_gene: TRBV4-3
abundance: .
j_gene: TRBJ1-1
d_gene: .
len: 11

CDR3nt: TGCAGCGCGGGGACAGGGGCCCTGACGTACAATGAGCAGTTCTTC
CDR3aa: CSAGTGALTYNEQFF
v_gene: TRBV29-1
abundance: .
j_gene: TRBJ2-1
d_gene: TRBD1
len: 15

CDR3nt: TGTGCCAGCAGCCCTACCGGGAGGGATGAAAAACTGTTTTTT
CDR3aa: CASSPTGRDEKLFF
v_gene: TRBV7-9
abundance: .
j_gene: TRBJ1-4
d_gene: .
len: 14

CDR3nt: TGCGCCAGCAGTGGGCAGATGAACACTGAAGCTTTCTTT
CDR3aa: CASSGQMNTEAFF
v_gene: TRBV5-1
abundance: few
j_gene: TRBJ1-1
d_gene: .
len: 13

CDR3nt: TGTGCCAGCAGCCCGAGACAGTTCGGGGCCAACGTCCTGACTTTC
CDR3aa: CASSPRQFGANVLTF
v_gene: TRBV7-8
abundance: .
j_gene: TRBJ2-6
d_gene: .
len: 15

CDR3nt: TGTGCCTGGAGTCGTCTCGCCTCGGAGCAGTACTTC
CDR3aa: CAWSRLASEQYF
v_gene: TRBV30
abundance: few
j_gene: TRBJ2-7
d_gene: .
len: 12

CDR3nt: TGTGCCAGCACTTTGACAGGGACGAACGCTGAAGCTTTCTTT
CDR3aa: CASTLTGTNAEAFF
v_gene: TRBV5-6
abundance: .
j_gene: TRBJ1-1
d_gene: TRBD1
len: 14

CDR3nt: TGTGCCAGCAGTTACTGGGGGGTCGGTGGAAACACCATATATTTT
CDR3aa: CASSYWGVGGNTIYF
v_gene: TRBV6-5
abundance: .
j_gene: TRBJ1-3
d_gene: .
len: 15

CDR3nt: TGTGCCTGGAGCCCGGGACAGCCCGAGCAGTACTTC
CDR3aa: CAWSPGQPEQYF
v_gene: TRBV30
abundance: .
j_gene: TRBJ2-7
d_gene: TRBD1
len: 12

CDR3nt: TGTGCCAGCAGCCAACTCCCCGGGACACTTAAAGAGACCCAGTACTTC
CDR3aa: CASSQLPGTLKETQYF
v_gene: TRBV14
abundance: few
j_gene: TRBJ2-5
d_gene: .
len: 16

CDR3nt: TGTGCCAGCAGCCCCCGGGTCACCGGGGAGCTGTTTTTT
CDR3aa: CASSPRVTGELFF
v_gene: TRBV5-6
abundance: .
j_gene: TRBJ2-2
d_gene: .
len: 13

CDR3nt: TGTGCCAGCAGCGTCGGTGGGGGACAGGGAGTTACTGAAGCTTTCTTT
CDR3aa: CASSVGGGQGVTEAFF
v_gene: TRBV9
abundance: .
j_gene: TRBJ1-1
d_gene: TRBD1
len: 16

CDR3nt: TGTGCCAGCAGTGACTACCAGCCCCAGCATTTT
CDR3aa: CASSDYQPQHF
v_gene: TRBV6-1
abundance: .
j_gene: TRBJ1-5
d_gene: .
len: 11

CDR3nt: TGTGCCAGCAGCGTTGCGAACACTGAAGCTTTCTTT
CDR3aa: CASSVANTEAFF
v_gene: TRBV7-9
abundance: .
j_gene: TRBJ1-1
d_gene: .
len: 12

CDR3nt: TGCAGTGCTGGCCCCTACAATGAGCAGTTCTTC
CDR3aa: CSAGPYNEQFF
v_gene: TRBV20-1
abundance: .
j_gene: TRBJ2-1
d_gene: .
len: 11

CDR3nt: TGTGCCTGGGGCAGCCCTGATCAGCCCCAGCATTTT
CDR3aa: CAWGSPDQPQHF
v_gene: TRBV30
abundance: once
j_gene: TRBJ1-5
d_gene: .
len: 12

CDR3nt: TGTGCCTGCGCAAGGTGGAATGAGCAGTTCTTC
CDR3aa: CACARWNEQFF
v_gene: TRBV30
abundance: few
j_gene: TRBJ2-1
d_gene: .
len: 11

CDR3nt: TGCAGTGCTAGAGAAACTAATGAGCAGTTCTTC
CDR3aa: CSARETNEQFF
v_gene: TRBV20-1
abundance: once
j_gene: TRBJ2-1
d_gene: .
len: 11

CDR3nt: TGCAGTGCCACGGACACCTATGGCTACACCTTC
CDR3aa: CSATDTYGYTF
v_gene: TRBV20-1
abundance: .
j_gene: TRBJ1-2
d_gene: .
len: 11

CDR3nt: TGCGCCAGCAGCCAGGGGACAGTAGAGACCCAGTACTTC
CDR3aa: CASSQGTVETQYF
v_gene: TRBV4-1
abundance: .
j_gene: TRBJ2-5
d_gene: TRBD1
len: 13

CDR3nt: TGTGCCAGCAGCCCCAGGGCCCTACGAGGGGCCGGGGAGCTGTTTTTT
CDR3aa: CASSPRALRGAGELFF
v_gene: TRBV7-9
abundance: .
j_gene: TRBJ2-2
d_gene: .
len: 16

CDR3nt: TGTGCCAGCAGCCTCGGGAGGGGCGATGAAAAACTGTTTTTT
CDR3aa: CASSLGRGDEKLFF
v_gene: TRBV4-2
abundance: .
j_gene: TRBJ1-4
d_gene: .
len: 14

CDR3nt: TGCGCCAGCAGCCAGGCGAGCGGGGGGGCATACATTCAGTACTTC
CDR3aa: CASSQASGGAYIQYF
v_gene: TRBV4-3
abundance: .
j_gene: TRBJ2-4
d_gene: TRBD2
len: 15

CDR3nt: TGTGCCTGGAGTGTACTGAACAGGATAAATGGAAACACCATATATTTT
CDR3aa: CAWSVLNRINGNTIYF
v_gene: TRBV30
abundance: .
j_gene: TRBJ1-3
d_gene: .
len: 16

CDR3nt: TGTGCCAGCAGCCACCCCCGGGGCGAGCAGTACTTC
CDR3aa: CASSHPRGEQYF
v_gene: TRBV7-2
abundance: .
j_gene: TRBJ2-7
d_gene: .
len: 12

CDR3nt: TGCGCCAGAAGGACAGGGTGCTCGACTAATGAAAAACTGTTTTTT
CDR3aa: CARRTGCSTNEKLFF
v_gene: TRBV5-1
abundance: .
j_gene: TRBJ1-4
d_gene: TRBD1
len: 15

CDR3nt: TGTGCCAGCTCACTAATCTCTGGAAACACCATATATTTT
CDR3aa: CASSLISGNTIYF
v_gene: TRBV18
abundance: .
j_gene: TRBJ1-3
d_gene: .
len: 13

CDR3nt: TGTGCCAGCAGCGAGGACCTAAGCACAGATACGCAGTATTTT
CDR3aa: CASSEDLSTDTQYF
v_gene: TRBV2
abundance: few
j_gene: TRBJ2-3
d_gene: .
len: 14

CDR3nt: TGTGCCAGCAGTCCCCGGAAGGGGAGGGCTTGGGACTATGGCTACACCTTC
CDR3aa: CASSPRKGRAWDYGYTF
v_gene: TRBV27
abundance: .
j_gene: TRBJ1-2
d_gene: .
len: 17

CDR3nt: TGCGCCAGCAGCCAAGCTGACAGGGGGAGTACCACTGAAGCTTTCTTT
CDR3aa: CASSQADRGSTTEAFF
v_gene: TRBV4-1
abundance: .
j_gene: TRBJ1-1
d_gene: TRBD1
len: 16

CDR3nt: TGTGCTAGTGGGTACTCCGGGACCACCACAGATACGCAGTATTTT
CDR3aa: CASGYSGTTTDTQYF
v_gene: TRBV12-5
abundance: .
j_gene: TRBJ2-3
d_gene: .
len: 15

CDR3nt: TGTGCCACCAGCAGAGATGCCGTAGCCAAAAACATTCAGTACTTC
CDR3aa: CATSRDAVAKNIQYF
v_gene: TRBV15
abundance: few
j_gene: TRBJ2-4
d_gene: .
len: 15

CDR3nt: TGCAGTGCTCGCACAGATACGCAGTATTTT
CDR3aa: CSARTDTQYF
v_gene: TRBV20-1
abundance: .
j_gene: TRBJ2-3
d_gene: .
len: 10

CDR3nt: TGTGCCAGCAGTCGACAGGTAGGGGGCCAGCCCCAGCATTTT
CDR3aa: CASSRQVGGQPQHF
v_gene: TRBV2
abundance: .
j_gene: TRBJ1-5
d_gene: TRBD1
len: 14

CDR3nt: TGTGCCAGCAGCGCGGCCGGTCGAACTGCAGATACGCAGTATTTT
CDR3aa: CASSAAGRTADTQYF
v_gene: TRBV9
abundance: .
j_gene: TRBJ2-3
d_gene: .
len: 15

CDR3nt: TGTGCCAGCAGTGACCAAAATGAGCAGTTCTTC
CDR3aa: CASSDQNEQFF
v_gene: TRBV2
abundance: .
j_gene: TRBJ2-1
d_gene: .
len: 11

CDR3nt: TGTGCCAGTAGTCTCCTCAATTCACCCCTCCACTTT
CDR3aa: CASSLLNSPLHF
v_gene: TRBV19
abundance: few
j_gene: TRBJ1-6
d_gene: .
len: 12

CDR3nt: TGCAGCGCCGAGGGCAGGGAGGGCTACACCTTC
CDR3aa: CSAEGREGYTF
v_gene: TRBV29-1
abundance: .
j_gene: TRBJ1-2
d_gene: .
len: 11

CDR3nt: TGTGCCAGCAGCGTAGGGGGACCTGTCGAGGAGACCCAGTACTTC
CDR3aa: CASSVGGPVEETQYF
v_gene: TRBV9
abundance: .
j_gene: TRBJ2-5
d_gene: .
len: 15

CDR3nt: TGTGCCAGCAGTGAGGCTGGGGGCGACAACGAGCAGTACTTC
CDR3aa: CASSEAGGDNEQYF
v_gene: TRBV25-1
abundance: .
j_gene: TRBJ2-7
d_gene: .
len: 14

CDR3nt: TGTGCCAGCAGTTACGGGGATTCACCCCTCCACTTT
CDR3aa: CASSYGDSPLHF
v_gene: TRBV6-6
abundance: few
j_gene: TRBJ1-6
d_gene: .
len: 12

CDR3nt: TGCAGCGTCGGGACAGGGGGCGACGAGCAGTACTTC
CDR3aa: CSVGTGGDEQYF
v_gene: TRBV29-1
abundance: few
j_gene: TRBJ2-7
d_gene: TRBD1
len: 12

CDR3nt: TGTGCCAGCAAACAGACAGGGTCCAATCAGCCCCAGCATTTT
CDR3aa: CASKQTGSNQPQHF
v_gene: TRBV2
abundance: .
j_gene: TRBJ1-5
d_gene: TRBD1
len: 14

CDR3nt: TGTGCCTGGAGTGTATTCGGACTCAACTACGAGCAGTACTTC
CDR3aa: CAWSVFGLNYEQYF
v_gene: TRBV30
abundance: .
j_gene: TRBJ2-7
d_gene: .
len: 14

CDR3nt: TGTGCCAGCAGCCCCAGGACAGGTCTTTGGCCCCTCCACTTT
CDR3aa: CASSPRTGLWPLHF
v_gene: TRBV9
abundance: .
j_gene: TRBJ1-6
d_gene: TRBD1
len: 14

CDR3nt: TGCAGCGCCAGGACCCAGGGAAACTATGGCTACACCTTC
CDR3aa: CSARTQGNYGYTF
v_gene: TRBV29-1
abundance: .
j_gene: TRBJ1-2
d_gene: .
len: 13

CDR3nt: TGTGCCAGCAGCTTCGGAGAGACCCAGTACTTC
CDR3aa: CASSFGETQYF
v_gene: TRBV7-2
abundance: few
j_gene: TRBJ2-5
d_gene: .
len: 11

CDR3nt: TGCAGCGTTGAGGTTCAGGGGCTAGCGAAATATTTT
CDR3aa: CSVEVQGLAKYF
v_gene: TRBV29-1
abundance: .
j_gene: TRBJ2-3
d_gene: .
len: 12

CDR3nt: TGCGCCAGCAGCCAAGACACAGGGCGATCGGATCAACAAGAGACCCAGTACTTC
CDR3aa: CASSQDTGRSDQQETQYF
v_gene: TRBV4-1
abundance: .
j_gene: TRBJ2-5
d_gene: .
len: 18

CDR3nt: TGTGCCTGGACAACAGGGGCCCTCGGTGAAAAACTGTTTTTT
CDR3aa: CAWTTGALGEKLFF
v_gene: TRBV30
abundance: .
j_gene: TRBJ1-4
d_gene: TRBD1
len: 14

CDR3nt: TGTGCCAGCCGGAGGCAAGAGACCCAGTACTTC
CDR3aa: CASRRQETQYF
v_gene: TRBV25-1
abundance: .
j_gene: TRBJ2-5
d_gene: .
len: 11